A single sample gave rise to the 30 T cell receptor beta chains below, sequenced in a study of early T cells in non-severe SARS-CoV-2 infection. One entry per CDR3 protein results from TCRdb running MiXCR on the 5' RACE reads. The data contain about 50,000 distinct CDR3 sequences, roughly a tenth of them singletons. The specimen was whole blood, collected at baseline. The receptors were sampled from an adult who was a healthcare worker with PCR-confirmed SARS-CoV-2 infection or an uninfected control (not recorded which).

The V gene is TRBV30, the J gene TRBJ2-5, with D tentatively TRBD1 (6 bases). The CDR3 sequence is 13 residues long. Germline assignment: CDR1 GTSNPN and CDR2 SVGIG (reference sequence). The V and J ends lost 1 base and 1 base respectively, with 7 bases between them. This chain's CDR3 is CAWSGGLQETQYF. CDR3 bases: TGTGCCTGGAGTGGGGGGCTCCAAGAGACCCAGTACTTC.

This clonotype was counted ten times or more. J is TRBJ2-3 and V is TRBV20-1; TRBD2 matches at 8 bases. The CDR3 spans 14 residues. Germline V gene sequence: CDR1 DFQATT, CDR2 SNEGSKA (reference sequence). V trimming: 6 bases; J trimming: 1 base; junction bases outside the gene matches: 6. The CDR3 sequence: CSAKAGAGTDTQYF. CDR3 DNA sequence: TGCAGTGCCAAAGCGGGGGCCGGCACAGATACGCAGTATTTT.

V usage is TRBV27 and J usage is TRBJ2-5; 7 nucleotides match TRBD1. The CDR3 extends over 15 amino acids. Trimming took 5 bases from V and 5 from J; bases not matched to a gene: 11. Germline lookup yields CDR1 MNHEY and CDR2 SMNVEV (reference sequence). CDR3 sequence (DNA): TGTGCCAGCAGTCCCCTGCCGACAGGGCTGGAGACCCAGTACTTC. The encoded protein is CASSPLPTGLETQYF.

The chain links TRBV4-3 to TRBJ1-2; D not resolved. The germline V gene encodes CDR1 LGHNA and CDR2 YSLEER. The CDR3 runs to 13 residues. V dropped 3 bases and J dropped 6 bases, with 11 bases sitting between them. CDR3 DNA sequence: TGCGCCAGCAGCCACAAGGGAGGGAATGGCTACACCTTC. It is translated as CASSHKGGNGYTF.

On this clonotype: Germline and junction disagree at one end, which may indicate a read error. V gene TRBV7-7 combines with J gene TRBJ2-5; 9 bases agree with TRBD1. Looked up from germline, CDR1 is SSHAT and CDR2 is FNYEAQ (reference sequence). The CDR3 extends over 16 amino acids. CDR3 residues: CASSLGLQGARETQYF. The CDR3 DNA is TGTGCTAGCAGCTTAGGGTTACAGGGGGCCCGAGAGACCCAGTACTTC.

In this sample, this clonotype turned up many times. This sequence joins TRBV6-6 and TRBJ2-2; 12 nucleotides align to TRBD2. Germline V CDR1 and CDR2: MNHNY, SVGAGI (reference sequence). J was trimmed by 4 bases and V by 6 bases; bases with no gene match: 9. The CDR3 is 17 residues long. The CDR3 is CASSQILAGGITGELFF. Here the CDR3 DNA reads TGTGCCAGCAGCCAAATCCTAGCGGGAGGGATCACCGGGGAGCTGTTTTTT.

This clonotype was counted at least ten times. This chain links TRBV7-9 with TRBJ2-1; 10 bases line up with TRBD2. Trimming at V came to 5 bases and at J to 9 bases, leaving 10 bases not matched to a gene. Germline V gene lookup returns CDR1 SEHNR and CDR2 FQNEAQ (reference sequence). The CDR3 has 15 residues. The chain's CDR3 is CASSRMERGGIEQFF. The CDR3 nucleotides read TGTGCCAGCAGCCGCATGGAGCGGGGGGGAATTGAGCAGTTCTTC.

This chain joins TRBV6-5 and TRBJ2-1; TRBD2 agrees at 11 bases. Germline trimming cut 6 bases from V and 8 bases from J; bases unmatched to any gene: 6. This CDR3 is built from 14 residues. Germline CDR1 MNHEY, CDR2 SVGAGI. The DNA for the CDR3 is TGTGCCAGCAGGACTAGCGGGGTGGTGGATGAGCAGTTCTTC. Its translation is CASRTSGVVDEQFF.

The V and J genes are TRBV29-1 and TRBJ2-5; D gene ambiguous. The V end lost 6 bases, the J end lost 5 bases, and 10 bases lay between the germline ends. The CDR3 is 11 residues long. From germline, CDR1 is SQVTM and CDR2 ANQGSEA. The CDR3, as DNA: TGCAGCGTCGCAGGATCCGAGACCCAGTACTTC. This translates into CSVAGSETQYF.

This clonotype was seen at least ten times. The chain uses TRBV12-3 or TRBV12-4 and TRBJ1-1, with unresolved D. The V end lost 3 bases, the J end lost 2 bases, and 7 bases lay between the germline ends. The CDR3 runs 13 residues. Here the CDR3 DNA reads TGTGCCAGCAGTTTGGAGGGAAACACTGAAGCTTTCTTT. Amino acid sequence: CASSLEGNTEAFF.

This clonotype was picked up a small number of times. The chain joins TRBV3-1 to TRBJ2-5; D ambiguous. The CDR3 is 12 residues long. The germline V gene encodes CDR1 LGHDT and CDR2 YNNKEL (reference sequence). Trimming removed 1 base at V and 1 base at J, with 1 base between. The CDR3 loop reads CASSQAQETQYF. The CDR3 DNA follows: TGTGCCAGCAGCCAAGCCCAAGAGACCCAGTACTTC.

This rearrangement joins TRBV28 to TRBJ2-7, with D tentatively TRBD1 (6 bases). The CDR3 spans 11 residues. Per the germline V gene, CDR1 is MDHEN and CDR2 is SYDVKM. The CDR3: CATGRSYEQYF. CDR3 nucleotide sequence: TGTGCGACAGGTAGGAGCTACGAGCAGTACTTC.

This clonotype was counted at least ten times. The chain links TRBV2 to TRBJ1-5, with D unclear. The CDR3 contains 17 residues. The V end lost 1 base, the J end lost 7 bases, and 20 bases lay between the germline ends. CDR1 is SNHLY, CDR2 FYNNEI, per germline. The CDR3 is CASSEVRLVGRKQPQHF. CDR3 in DNA: TGTGCCAGCAGTGAAGTGCGTCTGGTCGGAAGGAAGCAGCCCCAGCATTTT.

In DNA form, the CDR3 reads TGCGCCAGCAGCCAAGATGGGTTGGGGGGCACTGAAGCTTTCTTT. Translating gives CASSQDGLGGTEAFF. V usage is TRBV4-3 and J usage is TRBJ1-1, with D tentatively TRBD1 (5 bases). CDR1 and CDR2 (germline): LGHNA, YSLEER. The V gene lost 0 bases and the J gene lost 4 bases, with 12 bases spanning the gap. CDR3 length equals 15 residues.

Of note for this clonotype: A single base separates this from a much larger clone, so it may be a read error. Likely a read error: the CDR3 ends without its conserved phenylalanine or tryptophan. The limits of the CDR3 on the DNA are not certain, so only TCRdb's listed CDR3 is given. V gene TRBV3-2 combines with J gene TRBJ1-3; the table's D call, TRBD1, has no DNA check behind it. TRBV3-2 is noted as a pseudogene. Both ends counted, the CDR3 spans 19 residues. CDR3 sequence reads: CASSQDPRTGQGARNTIYY.

CDR3 in amino acids: CASSHAGGSHYNEQFF. CDR3 coding DNA: TGTGCCAGCAGCCACGCGGGGGGGAGCCACTACAATGAGCAGTTCTTC. This rearrangement joins TRBV3-1 to TRBJ2-1, with 9 bases fitting TRBD2. The CDR3 covers 16 residues. Germline-derived CDR1 and CDR2 are LGHDT and YNNKEL (reference sequence). Germline trimming cut 3 bases from V and 3 bases from J; bases unmatched to any gene: 6.

This clonotype occurred many times. Written as DNA, the CDR3 is TGTGCCAGCAGTCCGCTAGCGGGACTGTCCTACAATGAGCAGTTCTTC. Residues: CASSPLAGLSYNEQFF. The chain couples TRBV27 to TRBJ2-1; 9 bases line up with TRBD2. Per germline, CDR1 MNHEY and CDR2 SMNVEV (reference sequence). J lost 1 base, V lost 5 bases, and 6 bases had no gene match. This CDR3 region has 16 residues.

There are many counts of this clonotype. V usage is TRBV5-4 and J usage is TRBJ2-3; 13 nucleotides line up with TRBD2. CDR3 length equals 18 residues. J lost 1 base, V lost 9 bases, and 14 bases had no gene match. Germline loops: CDR1 SGHNT, CDR2 YYREEE (reference sequence). This CDR3 reads CATYSGLAGVRGTDTQYF. The CDR3 DNA reads as TGTGCCACCTATAGCGGACTAGCGGGGGTACGCGGCACAGATACGCAGTATTTT.

This chain joins TRBV28 and TRBJ1-2; possible D gene TRBD1, 5 bases. The CDR3 extends over 11 amino acids. Germline-derived CDR1 and CDR2 are MDHEN and SYDVKM. Trimming took 10 bases from V and 3 from J, leaving 9 bases between them. This CDR3 is CATGGDYGYTF. The CDR3 region has the DNA TGTGCCACGGGGGGGGACTATGGCTACACCTTC.

This clonotype was observed at least ten times. The chain combines TRBV19 with TRBJ2-1, with D perhaps given as TRBD1 or TRBD2 (6 bases each). Trimming took off 4 bases at V and 5 bases at J, with 21 bases between the two ends. The length of the CDR3 is 17 residues. Germline values: CDR1 LNHDA, CDR2 SQIVND (reference sequence). CDR3 sequence reads: CASSTGTGGQPDNEQFF. The CDR3 DNA follows: TGTGCCAGTAGTACCGGTACCGGGGGCCAACCTGACAATGAGCAGTTCTTC. Looking up the rest from reference TRBV19 and TRBJ2-1 gives the full variable domain: DGGITQSPKYLFRKEGQNVTLSCEQNLNHDAMYWYRQDPGQGLRLIYYSQIVNDFQKGDIAEGYSVSREKKESFPLTVTSAQKNPTAFYLCASSTGTGGQPDNEQFFGPGTRLTVL.

The rearrangement uses TRBV11-2 and TRBJ1-6; D gene unclear. The CDR3 sequence is 12 residues long. Germline loops: CDR1 SGHAT, CDR2 FQNNGV. V was pared by 7 bases and J by 10 bases, with 11 bases between. The CDR3 bases are TGTGCCAGCACCATACCTCTCTCACCCCTCCACTTT. Translated: CASTIPLSPLHF.

This clonotype came up many times. The gene calls are TRBV18 and TRBJ2-7; TRBD1 matches at 8 bases. CDR1 KGHSH and CDR2 LQKENI come from the germline V gene. The CDR3 sequence is 15 residues long. The J segment lost 5 bases and the V segment lost 0 bases, leaving 6 bases of the junction unmatched. In DNA, the CDR3 is TGTGCCAGCTCACCACCTCGGACAGGGTCGAACGAGCAGTACTTC. Translation: CASSPPRTGSNEQYF. Filled out from reference TRBV18 and TRBJ2-7, the complete variable domain reads NAGVMQNPRHLVRRRGQEARLRCSPMKGHSHVYWYRQLPEEGLKFMVYLQKENIIDESGMPKERFSAEFPKEGPSILRIQQVVRGDSAAYFCASSPPRTGSNEQYFGPGTRLTVT.

This clonotype was found many times. The chain is built from TRBV12-3 or TRBV12-4 and TRBJ1-5, with D hard to call. The V end was cut by 0 bases, the J end by 4 bases, with 4 bases between. CDR3 length: 13 amino acids. CDR3 nucleotide sequence: TGTGCCAGCAGTTTAGCCGAGAATCAGCCCCAGCATTTT. Translating gives CASSLAENQPQHF.

This chain links TRBV7-2 with TRBJ1-1; 8 nucleotides agree with TRBD1. Trimming at V came to 5 bases and at J to 3 bases, leaving 8 bases not matched to a gene. Germline V gives CDR1 SGHTA, CDR2 FQGNSA. CDR3 length: 15 amino acids. This CDR3 is CASSTRLQGDTEAFF. The CDR3 bases are TGTGCCAGCAGCACTAGACTACAGGGGGACACTGAAGCTTTCTTT.

This clonotype appeared a few times. V and J are TRBV4-3 and TRBJ2-3, with 7 bases aligning to TRBD2. CDR3 length: 15 residues. The germline V gene encodes CDR1 LGHNA and CDR2 YSLEER. Trimming took 2 bases from V and 0 from J; bases not matched to a gene: 2. DNA of the CDR3: TGCGCCAGCAGCCAACGACTAGCCAGCACAGATACGCAGTATTTT. Translated, it gives CASSQRLASTDTQYF.

This clonotype has ten or more counts. This chain joins TRBV27 and TRBJ1-1; D uncertain. CDR1 and CDR2 from the germline V gene are MNHEY and SMNVEV (reference sequence). CDR3 length: 13 residues. V lost 7 bases and J lost 3, with 12 bases in between. CDR3 amino acids: CASKANWDTEAFF. DNA of the CDR3: TGTGCCAGCAAGGCCAATTGGGACACTGAAGCTTTCTTT.

This CDR3 reads CASRMGGPGNTIYF. In DNA, the CDR3 is TGCGCCAGCAGAATGGGGGGCCCCGGAAACACCATATATTTT. The V call is TRBV5-1, the J call TRBJ1-3; D is possibly TRBD1 (6 bases). Trimming cost V 5 bases and J 4 bases, with 13 bases left between them. The CDR3 is 14 amino acids. Germline assignment: CDR1 SGHRS and CDR2 YFSETQ. Looking up the rest from reference TRBV5-1 and TRBJ1-3 gives the full variable domain: KAGVTQTPRYLIKTRGQQVTLSCSPISGHRSVSWYQQTPGQGLQFLFEYFSETQRNKGNFPGRFSGRQFSNSRSEMNVSTLELGDSALYLCASRMGGPGNTIYFGEGSWLTVV.

This clonotype was observed at least ten times. V and J are TRBV5-1 and TRBJ1-4, with D possibly matching TRBD1 (5 bases). Per germline, CDR1 SGHRS and CDR2 YFSETQ. Trimming took 7 bases from V and 0 from J, leaving 10 bases between them. The CDR3 sequence is 14 residues long. The CDR3 DNA reads as TGCGCCAGCCACCCGGGGGCAACTAATGAAAAACTGTTTTTT. This sequence encodes CASHPGATNEKLFF. The full variable domain, completed using reference TRBV5-1 and TRBJ1-4, is KAGVTQTPRYLIKTRGQQVTLSCSPISGHRSVSWYQQTPGQGLQFLFEYFSETQRNKGNFPGRFSGRQFSNSRSEMNVSTLELGDSALYLCASHPGATNEKLFFGSGTQLSVL.

This clonotype was counted ten times or more. The chain uses TRBV2 and TRBJ1-5; a possible D gene is TRBD1 (5 bases). V lost 0 bases to trimming and J lost 9 bases, with 6 bases between them. Germline V gene data show CDR1 as SNHLY and CDR2 as FYNNEI. CDR3 size: 12 residues. The CDR3 coding sequence is TGTGCCAGCAGTGAAGCGGGGCGGCCCCAGCATTTT. This codes for CASSEAGRPQHF. Complete variable domain (other parts from reference TRBV2 and TRBJ1-5): EPEVTQTPSHQVTQMGQEVILRCVPISNHLYFYWYRQILGQKVEFLVSFYNNEISEKSEIFDDQFSVERPDGSNFTLKIRSTKLEDSAMYFCASSEAGRPQHFGDGTRLSIL.

This clonotype was observed at least ten times. V usage is TRBV20-1 and J usage is TRBJ2-3; perhaps D is TRBD1 or TRBD2 (5 bases each). CDR3 length: 15 amino acids. Between the trimmed V and J ends, which lost 6 bases and 2 bases, there was a span of 18 bases. CDR1 DFQATT and CDR2 SNEGSKA come from the germline V gene (reference sequence). CDR3 bases: TGCAGTGCCTCCCGCGCCGGGGCTGCCACAGATACGCAGTATTTT. This translates into CSASRAGAATDTQYF.